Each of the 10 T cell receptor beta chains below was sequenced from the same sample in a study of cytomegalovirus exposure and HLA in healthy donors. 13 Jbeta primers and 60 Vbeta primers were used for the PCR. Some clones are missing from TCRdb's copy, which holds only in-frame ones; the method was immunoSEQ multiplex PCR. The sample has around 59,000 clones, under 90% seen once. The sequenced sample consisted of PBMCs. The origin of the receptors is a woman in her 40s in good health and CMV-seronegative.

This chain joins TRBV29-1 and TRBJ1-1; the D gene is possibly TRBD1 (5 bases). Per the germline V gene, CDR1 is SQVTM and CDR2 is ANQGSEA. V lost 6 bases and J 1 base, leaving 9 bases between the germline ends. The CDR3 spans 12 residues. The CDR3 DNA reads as TGCAGCGTCGTCGACAGGAACACTGAAGCTTTCTTT. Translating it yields CSVVDRNTEAFF.

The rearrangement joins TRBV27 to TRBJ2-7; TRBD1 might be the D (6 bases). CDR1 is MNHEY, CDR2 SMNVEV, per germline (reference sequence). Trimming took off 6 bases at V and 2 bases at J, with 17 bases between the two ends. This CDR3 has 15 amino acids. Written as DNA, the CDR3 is TGTGCCAGCAGGATACTAGACAGGCCCCCCTACGAGCAGTACTTC. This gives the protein CASRILDRPPYEQYF.

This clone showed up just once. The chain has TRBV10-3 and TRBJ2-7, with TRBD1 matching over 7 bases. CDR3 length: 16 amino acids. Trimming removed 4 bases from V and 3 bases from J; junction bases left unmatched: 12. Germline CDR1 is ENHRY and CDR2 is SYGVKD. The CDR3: CAISASGDSNLYEQYF. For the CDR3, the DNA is TGTGCCATCAGTGCGTCTGGGGACAGTAATCTCTACGAGCAGTACTTC.

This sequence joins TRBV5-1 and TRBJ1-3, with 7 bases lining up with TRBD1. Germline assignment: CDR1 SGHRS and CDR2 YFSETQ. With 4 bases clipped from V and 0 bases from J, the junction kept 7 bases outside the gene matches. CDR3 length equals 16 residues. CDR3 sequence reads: CASSPGQTNSGNTIYF. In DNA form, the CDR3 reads TGCGCCAGCAGCCCGGGACAGACCAACTCTGGAAACACCATATATTTT.

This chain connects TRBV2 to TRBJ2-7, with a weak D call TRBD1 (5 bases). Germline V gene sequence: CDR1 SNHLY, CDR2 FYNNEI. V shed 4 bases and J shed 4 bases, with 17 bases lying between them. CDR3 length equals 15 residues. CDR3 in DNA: TGTGCCAGCAGTGTCCACCAGGACACGGCATACGAGCAGTACTTC. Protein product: CASSVHQDTAYEQYF.

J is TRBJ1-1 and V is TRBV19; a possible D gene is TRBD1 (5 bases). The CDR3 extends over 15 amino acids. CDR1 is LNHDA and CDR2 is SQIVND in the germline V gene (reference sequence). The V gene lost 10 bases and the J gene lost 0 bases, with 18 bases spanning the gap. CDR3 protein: CATSGWGRVNTEAFF. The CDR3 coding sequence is TGTGCCACCTCAGGGTGGGGAAGGGTGAACACTGAAGCTTTCTTT.

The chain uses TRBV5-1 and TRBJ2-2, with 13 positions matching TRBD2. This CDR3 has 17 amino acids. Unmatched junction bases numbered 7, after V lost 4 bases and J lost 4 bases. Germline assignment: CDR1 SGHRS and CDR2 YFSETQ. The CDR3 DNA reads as TGCGCCAGCAGCCCGGGGACTAGCGGGACTCTCACCGGGGAGCTGTTTTTT. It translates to CASSPGTSGTLTGELFF.

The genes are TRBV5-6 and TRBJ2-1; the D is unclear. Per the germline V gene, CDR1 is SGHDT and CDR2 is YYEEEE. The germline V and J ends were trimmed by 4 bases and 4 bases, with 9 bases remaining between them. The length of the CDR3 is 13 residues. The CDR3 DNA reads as TGTGCCAGCAGCCCATACAGTTACAATGAGCAGTTCTTC. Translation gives CASSPYSYNEQFF.

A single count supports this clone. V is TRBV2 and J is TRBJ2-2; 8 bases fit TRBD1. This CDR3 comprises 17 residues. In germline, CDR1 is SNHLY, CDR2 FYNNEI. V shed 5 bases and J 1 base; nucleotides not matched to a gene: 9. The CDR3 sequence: CASSLSRTGWNTGELFF. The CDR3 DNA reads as TGTGCCAGCAGTCTCTCCCGGACAGGGTGGAACACCGGGGAGCTGTTTTTT.

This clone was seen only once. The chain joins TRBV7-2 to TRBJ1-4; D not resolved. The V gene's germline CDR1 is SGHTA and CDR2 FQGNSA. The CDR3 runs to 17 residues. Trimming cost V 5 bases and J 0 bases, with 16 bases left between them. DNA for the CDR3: TGTGCCAGCAGCCTATCGGGGAGAACAGCAACTAATGAAAAACTGTTTTTT. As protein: CASSLSGRTATNEKLFF.